This is a list of T cell receptor beta chains from one sample in a study of T cells after yellow fever vaccination. MiXCR, applied by TCRdb to the 5' RACE reads, yields one record per CDR3 protein. Found here are around 320,000 distinct CDR3 sequences, approximately 10% of them singletons; the top ten hold about 3.5%. The sample consisted of CD4+ T cells sorted from PBMCs, taken 5 days after the yellow fever booster vaccination. The receptors derive from a young man who received the YFV17D yellow fever vaccine. Each CDR3 is given with its conserved first and last residue. D genes are given only for firm matches. The listing skips clone size in some rows; elsewhere it reads once, few, many or a size class.

v_call: TRBV12-3/TRBV12-4
j_call: TRBJ2-2
d_call: -
clone_size: -
cdr3_nt: TGTGCCAGCAGTTTTGCTTTCGGATTGGTCGGGGAGCTGTTTTTT
cdr3_aa: CASSFAFGLVGELFF

v_call: TRBV4-1
j_call: TRBJ2-7
d_call: -
clone_size: many
cdr3_nt: TGCGCCAGCAGCCAAATAGGGGTAGGCCCACCGGGTGGGGGCTACGAGCAGTACTTC
cdr3_aa: CASSQIGVGPPGGGYEQYF

v_call: TRBV7-6
j_call: TRBJ2-1
d_call: -
clone_size: -
cdr3_nt: TGTGCCAGCAGCCCCCCGAACGGTTACGAGCAGTTCTTC
cdr3_aa: CASSPPNGYEQFF

v_call: TRBV7-9
j_call: TRBJ1-1
d_call: TRBD1
clone_size: -
cdr3_nt: TGTGCCAGCAGCTTAACAGGGGCCACTGAAGCTTTCTTT
cdr3_aa: CASSLTGATEAFF

v_call: TRBV5-1
j_call: TRBJ2-1
d_call: -
clone_size: few
cdr3_nt: TGCGCCAGCAGCCTGTCACTAGCGAAGGGGGATGAGCAGTTCTTC
cdr3_aa: CASSLSLAKGDEQFF

v_call: TRBV5-4
j_call: TRBJ2-2
d_call: -
clone_size: few
cdr3_nt: TGTGCCAGCAGCTTGGATCCCGGCTCCGACGCCGGGGAGCTGTTTTTT
cdr3_aa: CASSLDPGSDAGELFF

v_call: TRBV12-3/TRBV12-4
j_call: TRBJ1-4
d_call: -
clone_size: -
cdr3_nt: TGTGCCAGCAGAGCCATGGGGAATGAAAAACTGTTTTTT
cdr3_aa: CASRAMGNEKLFF

v_call: TRBV7-2
j_call: TRBJ2-3
d_call: -
clone_size: -
cdr3_nt: TGTGCCAGCAGCCGACTAGGAAGCACAGATACGCAGTATTTT
cdr3_aa: CASSRLGSTDTQYF

v_call: TRBV20-1
j_call: TRBJ1-4
d_call: -
clone_size: -
cdr3_nt: TGCAGTGCTTACAGGGCAGACAATGAAAAACTGTTTTTT
cdr3_aa: CSAYRADNEKLFF

v_call: TRBV4-1
j_call: TRBJ1-5
d_call: -
clone_size: -
cdr3_nt: TGCGCCAGCAGCCAATTTACGCGGGCCCGATGGACGCCCCAGCATTTT
cdr3_aa: CASSQFTRARWTPQHF

v_call: TRBV12-3/TRBV12-4
j_call: TRBJ2-3
d_call: -
clone_size: few
cdr3_nt: TGTGCCAGCAGCTCCCGCATAACAGATACGCAGTATTTT
cdr3_aa: CASSSRITDTQYF

v_call: TRBV10-1
j_call: TRBJ2-2
d_call: TRBD1
clone_size: few
cdr3_nt: TGCGCCAGCGACCCCCCAGGGGGCGGCACCGGGGAGCTGTTTTTT
cdr3_aa: CASDPPGGGTGELFF

v_call: TRBV7-2
j_call: TRBJ1-2
d_call: -
clone_size: many
cdr3_nt: TGTGCCAGCAGCTTATACCCGGGGGCCTATGGCTACACCTTC
cdr3_aa: CASSLYPGAYGYTF

v_call: TRBV5-1
j_call: TRBJ1-4
d_call: -
clone_size: few
cdr3_nt: TGCGCCAGCAGCTTGGATCGGGGAGCAGCAACTAATGAAAAACTGTTTTTT
cdr3_aa: CASSLDRGAATNEKLFF

v_call: TRBV30
j_call: TRBJ1-5
d_call: -
clone_size: few
cdr3_nt: TGTGCCTGGAGTGTCTCAGGGTTAGGTCAGCCCCAGCATTTT
cdr3_aa: CAWSVSGLGQPQHF

v_call: TRBV6-1
j_call: TRBJ2-5
d_call: TRBD1
clone_size: few
cdr3_nt: TGTGCCAGCATTATGACAGGGCTGGAGACCCAGTACTTC
cdr3_aa: CASIMTGLETQYF

v_call: TRBV5-5
j_call: TRBJ1-5
d_call: -
clone_size: -
cdr3_nt: TGTGCCAGCAGCCCAAGCGCGGGGTTAGGGTATCAGGATCAGCCCCAGCATTTT
cdr3_aa: CASSPSAGLGYQDQPQHF

v_call: TRBV7-2
j_call: TRBJ2-2
d_call: -
clone_size: -
cdr3_nt: TGTGCCAGCAGCTTAGCGTCGGTCGGGGCGGACACCGGGGAGCTGTTTTTT
cdr3_aa: CASSLASVGADTGELFF

v_call: TRBV11-1
j_call: TRBJ2-1
d_call: TRBD1
clone_size: many
cdr3_nt: TGTGCCAGCAGCCAATCGGTCGGGACAGACAATGAGCAGTTCTTC
cdr3_aa: CASSQSVGTDNEQFF

v_call: TRBV3-1
j_call: TRBJ2-1
d_call: TRBD2
clone_size: -
cdr3_nt: TGTGCCAGCAGCCCAGGACTAGCGGGCGGAGAGCAGTTCTTC
cdr3_aa: CASSPGLAGGEQFF

v_call: TRBV7-9
j_call: TRBJ1-6
d_call: -
clone_size: few
cdr3_nt: TGTGCCAGCAGCTCCCGGGACGGGCATTCACCCCTCCACTTT
cdr3_aa: CASSSRDGHSPLHF

v_call: TRBV12-3/TRBV12-4
j_call: TRBJ2-7
d_call: TRBD2
clone_size: -
cdr3_nt: TGTGCCAGCAGTCGCCTCTTGGGCGCGGGAGGGGACTACGAGCAGTACTTC
cdr3_aa: CASSRLLGAGGDYEQYF